This TCR beta chain comes out of a study of shared clonotypes between healthy human individuals. Remarks on this clone: The sample holds other DNA sequences that translate to the same CDR3.

The CDR3 has 15 amino acids. Germline CDR1 SGHRS, CDR2 YFSETQ. Germline trimming cut 0 bases from V and 2 bases from J; bases unmatched to any gene: 2. The protocol was immunoSEQ multiplex PCR, while the TCRdb copy is restricted to in-frame clones and leaves out a portion. The sample carries about 1.1 million clones, 60% to 85% recorded once. V usage is TRBV5-1 and J usage is TRBJ2-7, with TRBD2 identical over 10 bases. Material: memory CD4+ T cells from PBMCs. Stated subset: CD45RA-negative fraction. This clonotype originated in a man aged 18-30 years in good health. Some clones in this sample may be carry-over from other donors' samples. The CDR3 DNA is TGCGCCAGCAGCTTGGTTCTAGCGGGGGCCTACGAGCAGTACTTC. This sequence encodes CASSLVLAGAYEQYF.